This T cell receptor beta chain was identified in a study of Ad26.COV2.S vaccination and SARS-CoV-2 variants. Study-level information: Participants got Ad26.COV2.S intramuscularly, once or twice 56 days apart.

This clone is a singleton in its sample. The antigen remains unidentified. Study observations and caveats: Similar non-spike TCR breadth was seen in vaccine and placebo recipients.

This sample's treatment: 15 to 20 received Ad26.COV2.S at low or high dose, single or two shots; 5 received placebo; per-sample allocation not given. Each sample was drawn 63 days after the first injection (of vaccine or placebo). Whoever gave the sample was an adult aged 18-55 years in Boston. Ad26 vector vaccine expressed Wuhan-strain SARS-CoV-2 spike. The CDR3 extends over 14 amino acids. Germline V lookup: CDR1 LGHDT, CDR2 YNNKEL (reference sequence). V shed 1 base and J shed 3 bases, with 7 bases lying between them. The assay was immunoSEQ multiplex PCR, and TCRdb's table has in-frame clones only and misses some. The table shows roughly 700,000 clones, with around 90% occurring only once.

The TCR comes from a person between 18 and 65 years old who received the Ad26.COV2.S COVID-19 vaccine or a placebo. This chain uses TRBV3-1 (or the pseudogene TRBV3-2) with TRBJ1-5; D unresolved. The starting material was peripheral blood, obtained in a trial of Ad26.COV2.S vaccine versus placebo. CDR3 bases: TGTGCCAGCAGCCAAGGAGGCTTCAATCAGCCCCAGCATTTT. It translates to CASSQGGFNQPQHF.